This entry describes one T cell receptor (beta chain). This clonotype was observed many times. Its antigen remains undetermined. There are no base qualities to consult, and no much larger clone falls within one base. Library generation was performed with RACE. Sequencing instrument: NextSeq 500. During library preparation, unique molecular identifiers were attached to individual cDNA molecules so that TCRs could be counted in a quantitative, reproducible way. In the authors' own workflow: Samples had a median of roughly 87,000 TCRs, with a range from about 23,224 to 750,000. The Decombinator software suite was used to annotate V, J and CDR3 in the TCR reads. Every sample was subsampled to the same number of TCRs (28,000) for the PS versus PT1 abundance plots. Expanded TCRs were defined as absent before sensitization and observed at least eight times at the 2-week time point. TCRdb trimmed public reads at Q25 via fastp, called clones via MiXCR and kept in-frame beta chains. Each CDR3 protein appears once, grouped with its most common genes and DNA. These V and J calls originate from TCRdb's pipeline instead of the authors' own analysis. The sample table holds some 45,000 distinct CDR3 sequences, of which less than 4.5% were seen once. The top ten constitute about 6% of the sample.

This record belongs to a study of human T cells and chemical hapten exposure (dated by TCRdb to the early 2020s). Broadly, across the study: Libraries were combined into a pool for sequencing, and differences in TCR yield between samples came mainly from small differences in library volumes within the pool. The study tracked peripheral blood TCR repertoire changes in vivo during primary and secondary sensitization to the hapten diphenylcyclopropenone (DPC) in alopecia patients. Each blood RNA sample was used to sequence both TCR alpha and TCR beta chains. General study outcomes and caveats: DPC sensitization did not change the number of TCRs with a frequency above 1 in 1000, and there was no evidence of changes in global repertoire structure. Repeated subsampling changed both the strength of the expansion versus patch-test correlation and the threshold at which the correlation became significant.

The germline V gene encodes CDR1 MNHEY and CDR2 SMNVEV (reference sequence). The CDR3 covers 17 residues, taking in both the cysteine and the phenylalanine. The retained sequence is limited to the CDR3, 51 bases, with the frame set at the first base. Unmatched junction bases come to 7, with V trimmed by 2 bases and J by 0 bases. This specimen's time point label, interpreted: healthy volunteer bleed at 2 weeks. Unfractionated whole blood was collected in Tempus Blood RNA tubes, and total RNA was extracted from that blood. Five healthy volunteers acted as controls for TCR sequencing and had blood drawn at day 0, 2 weeks and 6 weeks.

The V and J segments used are TRBV27 and TRBJ2-1; the central 7 bases match TRBD2. This receptor was taken from a human donor in good health. Some clones in this sample may be carry-over from other donors' samples. The sequenced sample consisted of whole blood. The bases read TGTGCCAGCAGTTTAAGGGCGACTAGCCGCTCCTACAATGAGCAGTTCTTC. Translation gives CASSLRATSRSYNEQFF.